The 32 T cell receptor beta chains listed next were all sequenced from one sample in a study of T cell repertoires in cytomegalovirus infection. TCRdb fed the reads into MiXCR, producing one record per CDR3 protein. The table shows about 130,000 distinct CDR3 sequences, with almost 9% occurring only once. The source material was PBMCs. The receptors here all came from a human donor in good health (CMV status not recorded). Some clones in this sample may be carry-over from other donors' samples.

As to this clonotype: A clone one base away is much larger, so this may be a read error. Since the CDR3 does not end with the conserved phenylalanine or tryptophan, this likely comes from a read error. The CDR3 is CASRERPFSGNTIYL. CDR3 bases: TGCGCCAGCAGAGAACGGCCCTTCTCTGGAAACACCATATATTTG. The gene calls are TRBV5-1 and TRBJ1-3; D unresolved. The CDR3 is made up of 15 amino acids. The V end was cut by 5 bases, the J end by 0 bases, with 12 bases between. Germline CDR1 SGHRS, CDR2 YFSETQ.

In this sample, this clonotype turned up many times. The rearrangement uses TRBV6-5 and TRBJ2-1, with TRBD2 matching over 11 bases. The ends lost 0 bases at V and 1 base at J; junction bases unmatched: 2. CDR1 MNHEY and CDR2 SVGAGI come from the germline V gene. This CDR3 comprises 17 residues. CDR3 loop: CASSYSGLAGSYNEQFF. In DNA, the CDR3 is TGTGCCAGCAGTTACTCTGGACTAGCGGGTTCCTACAATGAGCAGTTCTTC.

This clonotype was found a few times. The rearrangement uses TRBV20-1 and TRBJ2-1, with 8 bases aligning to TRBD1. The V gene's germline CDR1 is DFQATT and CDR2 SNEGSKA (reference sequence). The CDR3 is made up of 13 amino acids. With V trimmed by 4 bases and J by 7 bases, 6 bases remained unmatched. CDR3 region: CSATRDRQNEQFF. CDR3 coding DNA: TGCAGTGCTACCCGGGACAGGCAGAATGAGCAGTTCTTC.

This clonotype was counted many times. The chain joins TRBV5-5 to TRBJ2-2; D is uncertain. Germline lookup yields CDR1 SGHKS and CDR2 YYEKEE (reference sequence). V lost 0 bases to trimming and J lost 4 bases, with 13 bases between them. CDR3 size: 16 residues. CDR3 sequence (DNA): TGTGCCAGCAGCTTGGTAGGTGGGAACCCCACCGGGGAGCTGTTTTTT. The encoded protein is CASSLVGGNPTGELFF.

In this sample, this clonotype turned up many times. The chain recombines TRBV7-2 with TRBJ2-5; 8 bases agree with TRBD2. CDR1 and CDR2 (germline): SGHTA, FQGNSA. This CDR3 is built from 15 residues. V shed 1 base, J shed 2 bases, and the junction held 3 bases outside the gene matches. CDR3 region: CASSLGAGEQETQYF. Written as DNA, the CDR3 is TGTGCCAGCAGCTTAGGAGCGGGGGAGCAAGAGACCCAGTACTTC.

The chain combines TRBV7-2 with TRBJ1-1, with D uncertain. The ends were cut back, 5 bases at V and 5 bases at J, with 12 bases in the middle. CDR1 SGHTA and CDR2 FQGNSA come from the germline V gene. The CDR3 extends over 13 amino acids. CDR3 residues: CASSVTVKTEAFF. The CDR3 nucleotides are TGTGCCAGCAGCGTCACAGTAAAGACTGAAGCTTTCTTT.

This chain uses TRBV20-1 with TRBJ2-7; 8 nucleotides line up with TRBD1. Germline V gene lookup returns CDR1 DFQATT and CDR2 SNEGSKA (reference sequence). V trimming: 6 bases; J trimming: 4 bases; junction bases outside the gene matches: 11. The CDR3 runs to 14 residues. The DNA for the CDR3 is TGCAGTGCAACAGGACAGGGAGTGGGGTACGAGCAGTACTTC. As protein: CSATGQGVGYEQYF.

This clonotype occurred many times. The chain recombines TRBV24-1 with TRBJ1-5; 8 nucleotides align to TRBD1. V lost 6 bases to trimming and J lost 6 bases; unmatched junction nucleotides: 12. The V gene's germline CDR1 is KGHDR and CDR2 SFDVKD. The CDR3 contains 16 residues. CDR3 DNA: TGTGCCACCAGTACGACGGACAGGGAGTGGGGTCAGCCCCAGCATTTT. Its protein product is CATSTTDREWGQPQHF.

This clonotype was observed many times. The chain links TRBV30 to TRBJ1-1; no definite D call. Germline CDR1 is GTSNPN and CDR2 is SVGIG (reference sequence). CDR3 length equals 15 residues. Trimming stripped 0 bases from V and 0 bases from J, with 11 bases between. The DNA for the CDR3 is TGTGCCTGGAGTGTGTTCGGGTCCCTGAACACTGAAGCTTTCTTT. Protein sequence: CAWSVFGSLNTEAFF.

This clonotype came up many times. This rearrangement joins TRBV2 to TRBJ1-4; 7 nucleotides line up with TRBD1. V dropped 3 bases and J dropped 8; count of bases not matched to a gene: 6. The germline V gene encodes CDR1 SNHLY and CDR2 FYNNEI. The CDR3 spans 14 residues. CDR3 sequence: CASSETGSTEKLFF. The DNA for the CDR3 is TGTGCCAGCAGTGAGACAGGGTCAACCGAAAAACTGTTTTTT.

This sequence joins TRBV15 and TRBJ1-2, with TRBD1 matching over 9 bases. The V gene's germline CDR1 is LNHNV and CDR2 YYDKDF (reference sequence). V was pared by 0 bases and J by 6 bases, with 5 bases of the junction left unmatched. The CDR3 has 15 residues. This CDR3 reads CATSRDRGQGHGYTF. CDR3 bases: TGTGCCACCAGCAGAGATAGGGGACAGGGACATGGCTACACCTTC. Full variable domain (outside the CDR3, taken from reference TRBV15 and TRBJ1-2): DAMVIQNPRYQVTQFGKPVTLSCSQTLNHNVMYWYQQKSSQAPKLLFHYYDKDFNNEADTPDNFQSRRPNTSFCFLDIRSPGLGDTAMYLCATSRDRGQGHGYTFGSGTRLTVV.

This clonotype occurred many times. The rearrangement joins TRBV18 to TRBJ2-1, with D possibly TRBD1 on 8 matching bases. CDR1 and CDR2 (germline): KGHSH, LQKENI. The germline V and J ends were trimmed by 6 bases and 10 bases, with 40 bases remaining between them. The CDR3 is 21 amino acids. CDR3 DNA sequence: TGTGCCAGCTCCCGAACCCCCGACAGGGGAAACAGCGGGGATACCGCTTGGGAGCAGTTCTTC. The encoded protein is CASSRTPDRGNSGDTAWEQFF.

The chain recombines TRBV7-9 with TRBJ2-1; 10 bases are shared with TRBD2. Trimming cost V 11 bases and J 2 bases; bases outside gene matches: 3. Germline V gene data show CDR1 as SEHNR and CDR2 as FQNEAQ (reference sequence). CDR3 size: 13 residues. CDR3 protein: CALSGGAYNEQFF. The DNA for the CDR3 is TGTGCCCTCAGCGGGGGGGCCTACAATGAGCAGTTCTTC. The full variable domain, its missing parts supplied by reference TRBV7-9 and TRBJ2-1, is DTGVSQNPRHKITKRGQNVTFRCDPISEHNRLYWYRQTLGQGPEFLTYFQNEAQLEKSRLLSDRFSAERPKGSFSTLEIQRTEQGDSAMYLCALSGGAYNEQFFGPGTRLTVL.

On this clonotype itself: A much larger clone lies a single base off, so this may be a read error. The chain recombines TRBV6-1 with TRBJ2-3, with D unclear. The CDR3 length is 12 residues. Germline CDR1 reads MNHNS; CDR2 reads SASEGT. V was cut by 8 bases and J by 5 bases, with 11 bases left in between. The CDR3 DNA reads TGTGCCAGCCGATCGGACGGAGATACGCAGTATTTT. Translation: CASRSDGDTQYF.

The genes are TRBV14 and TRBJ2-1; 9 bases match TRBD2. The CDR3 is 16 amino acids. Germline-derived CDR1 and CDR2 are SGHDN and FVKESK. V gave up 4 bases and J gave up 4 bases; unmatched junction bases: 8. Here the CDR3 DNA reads TGTGCCAGCAGCCCACTACCTAGCGGGGCATACAATGAGCAGTTCTTC. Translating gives CASSPLPSGAYNEQFF.

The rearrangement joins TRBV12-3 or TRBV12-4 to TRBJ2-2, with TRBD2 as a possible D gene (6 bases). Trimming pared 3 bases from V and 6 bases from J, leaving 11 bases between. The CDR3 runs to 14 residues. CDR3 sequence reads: CASSFGGAPGELFF. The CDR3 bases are TGTGCCAGCAGTTTCGGCGGGGCGCCCGGGGAGCTGTTTTTT.

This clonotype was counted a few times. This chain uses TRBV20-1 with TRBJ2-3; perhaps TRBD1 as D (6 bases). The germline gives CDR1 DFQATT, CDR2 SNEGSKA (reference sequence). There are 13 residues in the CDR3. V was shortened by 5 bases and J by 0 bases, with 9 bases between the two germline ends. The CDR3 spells CSASQGSTDTQYF. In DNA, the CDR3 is TGCAGTGCTTCCCAGGGGAGCACAGATACGCAGTATTTT.

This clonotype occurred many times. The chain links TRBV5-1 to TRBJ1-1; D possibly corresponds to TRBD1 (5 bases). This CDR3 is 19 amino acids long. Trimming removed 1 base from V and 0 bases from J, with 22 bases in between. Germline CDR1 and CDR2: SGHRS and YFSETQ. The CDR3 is CASSLIAPGRQIVNTEAFF. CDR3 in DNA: TGCGCCAGCAGCTTGATCGCGCCGGGACGGCAAATCGTGAACACTGAAGCTTTCTTT.

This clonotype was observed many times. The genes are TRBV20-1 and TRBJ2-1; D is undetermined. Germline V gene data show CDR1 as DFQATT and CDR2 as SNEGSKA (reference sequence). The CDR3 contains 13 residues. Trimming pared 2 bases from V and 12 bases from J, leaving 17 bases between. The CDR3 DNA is TGCAGTGCTAGACCCGAACACCTGGTAGGGCAGTTCTTC. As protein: CSARPEHLVGQFF.

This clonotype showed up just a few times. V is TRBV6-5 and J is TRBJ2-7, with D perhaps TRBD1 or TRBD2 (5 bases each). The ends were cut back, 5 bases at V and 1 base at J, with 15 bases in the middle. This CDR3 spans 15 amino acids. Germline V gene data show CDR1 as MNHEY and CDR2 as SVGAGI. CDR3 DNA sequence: TGTGCCAGCAGTCAGACATGGGACGTATCCTACGAGCAGTACTTC. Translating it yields CASSQTWDVSYEQYF.

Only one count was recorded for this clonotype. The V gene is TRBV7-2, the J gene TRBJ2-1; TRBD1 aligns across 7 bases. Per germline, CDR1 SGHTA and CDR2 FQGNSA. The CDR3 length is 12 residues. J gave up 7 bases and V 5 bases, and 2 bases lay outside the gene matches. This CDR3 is CASSIRGNEQFF. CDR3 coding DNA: TGTGCCAGCAGCATCAGGGGGAATGAGCAGTTCTTC.

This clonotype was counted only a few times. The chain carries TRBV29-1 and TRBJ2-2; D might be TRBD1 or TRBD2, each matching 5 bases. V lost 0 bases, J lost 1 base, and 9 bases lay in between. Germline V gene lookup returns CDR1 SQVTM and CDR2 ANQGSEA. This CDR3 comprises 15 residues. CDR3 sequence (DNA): TGCAGCGTTGAAGAGGGACCTCTGAACACCGGGGAGCTGTTTTTT. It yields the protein CSVEEGPLNTGELFF.

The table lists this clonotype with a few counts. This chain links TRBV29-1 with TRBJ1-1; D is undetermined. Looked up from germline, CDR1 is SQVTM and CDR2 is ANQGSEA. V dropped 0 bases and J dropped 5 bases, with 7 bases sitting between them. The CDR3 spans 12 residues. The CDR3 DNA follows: TGCAGCGTTGAAGAGGGCAGGACTGAAGCTTTCTTT. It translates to CSVEEGRTEAFF.

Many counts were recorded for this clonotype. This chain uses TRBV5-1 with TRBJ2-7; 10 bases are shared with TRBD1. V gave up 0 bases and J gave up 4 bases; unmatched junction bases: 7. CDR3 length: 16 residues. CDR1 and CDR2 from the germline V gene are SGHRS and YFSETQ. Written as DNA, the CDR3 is TGCGCCAGCAGCTTGGGACAGGGGGCAGTGTGGTACGAGCAGTACTTC. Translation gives CASSLGQGAVWYEQYF.

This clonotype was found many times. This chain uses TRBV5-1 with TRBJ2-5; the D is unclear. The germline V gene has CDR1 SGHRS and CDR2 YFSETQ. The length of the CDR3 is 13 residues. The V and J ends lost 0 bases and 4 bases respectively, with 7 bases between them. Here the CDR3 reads CASSLAAVETQYF. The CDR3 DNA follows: TGCGCCAGCAGCTTGGCCGCGGTAGAGACCCAGTACTTC.

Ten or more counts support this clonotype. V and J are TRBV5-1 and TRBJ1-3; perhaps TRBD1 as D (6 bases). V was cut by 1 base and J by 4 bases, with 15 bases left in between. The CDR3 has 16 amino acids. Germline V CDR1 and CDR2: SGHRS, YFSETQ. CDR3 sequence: CASSLTGFYAGNTIYF. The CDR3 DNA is TGCGCCAGCAGCTTGACAGGGTTTTATGCCGGAAACACCATATATTTT.

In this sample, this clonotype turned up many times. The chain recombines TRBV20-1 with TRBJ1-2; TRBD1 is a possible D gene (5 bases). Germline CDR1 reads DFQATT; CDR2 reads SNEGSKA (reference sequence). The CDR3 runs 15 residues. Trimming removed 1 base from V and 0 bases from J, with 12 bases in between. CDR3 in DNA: TGCAGTGCTAGAGTGGAGGGACTGACTAACTATGGCTACACCTTC. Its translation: CSARVEGLTNYGYTF.

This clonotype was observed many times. The CDR3 DNA sequence: TGCAGTGCTAGAGATACGTCCACAGATACGCAGTATTTT. Translated: CSARDTSTDTQYF. The chain recombines TRBV20-1 with TRBJ2-3; D unclear. Germline V gene lookup returns CDR1 DFQATT and CDR2 SNEGSKA (reference sequence). V was cut by 0 bases and J by 2 bases, with 6 bases left in between. The CDR3 contains 13 residues.

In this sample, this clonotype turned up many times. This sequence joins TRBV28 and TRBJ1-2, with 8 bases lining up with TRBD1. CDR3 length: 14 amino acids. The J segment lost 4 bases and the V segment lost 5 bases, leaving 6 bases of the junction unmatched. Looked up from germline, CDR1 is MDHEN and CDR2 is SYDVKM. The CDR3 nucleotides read TGTGCCAGCAGTGCTGGACAGGGCCGCTATGGCTACACCTTC. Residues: CASSAGQGRYGYTF.

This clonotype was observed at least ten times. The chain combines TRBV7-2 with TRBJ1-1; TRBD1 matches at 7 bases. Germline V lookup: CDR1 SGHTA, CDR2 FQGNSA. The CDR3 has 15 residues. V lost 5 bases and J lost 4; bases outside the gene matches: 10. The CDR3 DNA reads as TGTGCCAGCAGCCCCCGACAGGGAAGGTTCACTGAAGCTTTCTTT. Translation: CASSPRQGRFTEAFF.

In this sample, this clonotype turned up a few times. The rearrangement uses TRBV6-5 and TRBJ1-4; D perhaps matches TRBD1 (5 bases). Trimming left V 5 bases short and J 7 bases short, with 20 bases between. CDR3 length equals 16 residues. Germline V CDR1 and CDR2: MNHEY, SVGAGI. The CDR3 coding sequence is TGTGCCAGCAGTAGACGGCAGCTCAGGGATCCTGAAAAACTGTTTTTT. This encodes CASSRRQLRDPEKLFF.

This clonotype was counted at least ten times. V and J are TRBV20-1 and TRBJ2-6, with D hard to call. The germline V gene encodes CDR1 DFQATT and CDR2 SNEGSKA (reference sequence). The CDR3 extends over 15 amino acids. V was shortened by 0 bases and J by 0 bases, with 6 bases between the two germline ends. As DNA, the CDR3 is TGCAGTGCTAGAGATTTGAGCTCTGGGGCCAACGTCCTGACTTTC. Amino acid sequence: CSARDLSSGANVLTF.